A single TCR beta chain is shown here with its context. These data belong to a study of CD8+ T cells in alopecia areata. Looked up from germline, CDR1 is MGHRA and CDR2 is YSYEKL. This CDR3 is built from 11 residues. Trimming removed 1 base from V and 8 bases from J, with 4 bases in between. Sequencing relied on a cDNA template that was reverse transcribed from extracted RNA. TCRdb keeps only in-frame clones here, not all; method: immunoSEQ multiplex PCR. The top ten clones hold more than 3.5% of a sample with around 190,000 clones, less than 65% of them seen once. The sample's treatment: oral pan-JAK inhibitor, 5-10 mg twice daily.

The chain carries TRBV4-1 and TRBJ2-3; D remains ambiguous. This material consisted of CD4+ T cells sorted from blood, taken at week 4, from a patient treated with tofacitinib. This receptor was taken from a human donor with alopecia areata. CDR3 coding DNA: TGCGCCAGCAGCCAAGTTGGTACGCAGTATTTT. It translates to CASSQVGTQYF.